A selection of T cell receptor beta chains follows, all from one sample in a study of neurological immune-mediated disorders. TCRdb reprocessed the 5' RACE reads with MiXCR, giving one entry per CDR3 protein. This table holds about 44,000 distinct CDR3 sequences, about 6% found once. Sequenced input: CD4+ T cells from blood. The receptors were sampled from a woman aged 40 to 55 in good health. The CDR3 runs from the conserved cysteine through the conserved F or W. A D gene is named only where the DNA matches it firmly. Size is omitted from some rows. Given values are once, few, many or a class for expanded clones.

d_gene: TRBD1; v_gene: TRBV10-2; abundance: many; j_gene: TRBJ1-5; CDR3aa: CASSERGQGAYPQHF; CDR3nt: TGCGCCAGCAGTGAGAGGGGACAGGGTGCTTACCCCCAGCATTTT
d_gene: -; v_gene: TRBV12-3/TRBV12-4; abundance: many; j_gene: TRBJ2-1; CDR3aa: CASSSESEQFF; CDR3nt: TGTGCCAGCAGCTCCGAGTCTGAGCAGTTCTTC
d_gene: TRBD1; v_gene: TRBV5-1; abundance: many; j_gene: TRBJ2-2; CDR3aa: CASSQRTGKGTGELFF; CDR3nt: TGCGCCAGCAGCCAGCGGACAGGGAAAGGCACCGGGGAGCTGTTTTTT
d_gene: TRBD1; v_gene: TRBV6-2/TRBV6-3; abundance: -; j_gene: TRBJ2-1; CDR3aa: CASRTGGNEQFF; CDR3nt: TGTGCCAGCAGGACAGGGGGCAATGAGCAGTTCTTC
d_gene: TRBD1; v_gene: TRBV5-1; abundance: many; j_gene: TRBJ2-7; CDR3aa: CASSTGTGDLYEQYF; CDR3nt: TGCGCCAGCAGCACCGGGACAGGTGACCTCTACGAGCAGTACTTC
d_gene: TRBD1; v_gene: TRBV5-1; abundance: many; j_gene: TRBJ2-5; CDR3aa: CASSRQGREETQYF; CDR3nt: TGCGCCAGCAGTCGACAGGGAAGGGAGGAGACCCAGTACTTC
d_gene: -; v_gene: TRBV28; abundance: many; j_gene: TRBJ1-2; CDR3aa: CASTWGTANYGYTF; CDR3nt: TGTGCCAGCACCTGGGGGACGGCGAACTATGGCTACACCTTC
d_gene: TRBD1; v_gene: TRBV7-2; abundance: many; j_gene: TRBJ2-3; CDR3aa: CASSEWGQGADTQYF; CDR3nt: TGTGCCAGCAGCGAGTGGGGACAGGGGGCAGATACGCAGTATTTT
d_gene: TRBD2; v_gene: TRBV7-2; abundance: many; j_gene: TRBJ2-1; CDR3aa: CASSSAVAGGHEQFF; CDR3nt: TGTGCCAGCAGCTCCGCGGTAGCGGGAGGCCATGAGCAGTTCTTC
d_gene: TRBD1; v_gene: TRBV30; abundance: few; j_gene: TRBJ2-7; CDR3aa: CASKLTGASEQYF; CDR3nt: TGTGCCTCAAAATTGACAGGGGCAAGCGAGCAGTACTTC
d_gene: TRBD1; v_gene: TRBV7-7; abundance: many; j_gene: TRBJ2-5; CDR3aa: CASSRDRAQETQYF; CDR3nt: TGTGCCAGCAGCCGGGACAGGGCGCAGGAGACCCAGTACTTC
d_gene: -; v_gene: TRBV7-2; abundance: many; j_gene: TRBJ1-6; CDR3aa: CASSLGGPHVGPLHF; CDR3nt: TGTGCCAGCAGCCTAGGGGGACCTCACGTAGGGCCCCTCCACTTT
d_gene: -; v_gene: TRBV20-1; abundance: many; j_gene: TRBJ1-4; CDR3aa: CSARDRDPDRLFF; CDR3nt: TGCAGTGCTAGAGATAGGGACCCAGATCGGCTGTTTTTT
d_gene: -; v_gene: TRBV21-1; abundance: many; j_gene: TRBJ2-7; CDR3aa: CASSNPRGGLARKESYEQYF; CDR3nt: TGTGCCAGCAGCAATCCCAGGGGGGGGCTAGCGCGGAAAGAAAGCTACGAGCAGTACTTC
d_gene: -; v_gene: TRBV4-3; abundance: many; j_gene: TRBJ2-7; CDR3aa: CASSQDRASKVQYF; CDR3nt: TGCGCCAGCAGCCAAGATAGGGCTAGCAAGGTGCAGTACTTC
d_gene: -; v_gene: TRBV2; abundance: once; j_gene: TRBJ2-2; CDR3aa: CASARQLNTGELFF; CDR3nt: TGTGCCAGCGCCCGACAGCTGAACACCGGGGAGCTGTTTTTT
d_gene: TRBD2; v_gene: TRBV5-6; abundance: many; j_gene: TRBJ2-1; CDR3aa: CASSPPGGSYNEQFF; CDR3nt: TGTGCCAGCAGCCCACCCGGGGGGTCCTACAATGAGCAGTTCTTC
d_gene: -; v_gene: TRBV5-1; abundance: many; j_gene: TRBJ1-1; CDR3aa: CASSLAPKYTEAFF; CDR3nt: TGCGCCAGCAGCTTGGCTCCCAAGTACACTGAAGCTTTCTTT
d_gene: -; v_gene: TRBV4-1; abundance: many; j_gene: TRBJ2-2; CDR3aa: CASSQERIRGVGELFF; CDR3nt: TGCGCCAGCAGCCAAGAGCGTATTAGAGGGGTCGGGGAGCTGTTTTTT
d_gene: -; v_gene: TRBV27; abundance: many; j_gene: TRBJ1-6; CDR3aa: CASSLKSGASSYNSPLHF; CDR3nt: TGTGCCAGCAGTTTAAAGTCCGGAGCCAGCTCCTATAATTCACCCCTCCACTTT
d_gene: TRBD1; v_gene: TRBV12-3/TRBV12-4; abundance: many; j_gene: TRBJ2-2; CDR3aa: CASSFRVGTGRTGELFF; CDR3nt: TGTGCCAGCAGTTTCCGCGTAGGGACAGGCAGGACCGGGGAGCTGTTTTTT
d_gene: TRBD2; v_gene: TRBV28; abundance: -; j_gene: TRBJ2-7; CDR3aa: CASSSGGRAEQYF; CDR3nt: TGTGCCAGCAGTTCGGGCGGGAGGGCCGAGCAGTACTTC
d_gene: -; v_gene: TRBV7-9; abundance: many; j_gene: TRBJ2-2; CDR3aa: CASSPPGPTALTGELFF; CDR3nt: TGTGCCAGCAGCCCCCCGGGACCGACAGCCTTAACCGGGGAGCTGTTTTTT
d_gene: TRBD2; v_gene: TRBV20-1; abundance: many; j_gene: TRBJ2-1; CDR3aa: CSARVASGRESYNEQFF; CDR3nt: TGCAGTGCTAGAGTGGCTAGCGGGAGAGAGTCCTACAATGAGCAGTTCTTC